The sequence of this T cell receptor (beta chain) was determined in a study of cytomegalovirus exposure and HLA in healthy donors. Study outcomes and limitations: A likely sequencing artifact accounted for one observed cluster of highly shared sequence variants.

The primer mix had 60 Vbeta and 13 Jbeta primers. Clones were read by immunoSEQ multiplex PCR, and TCRdb kept only the in-frame ones, dropping some. The table records about 57,000 clones, 70% to 90% of them present only once. Concerning this clone: Its antigen is undetermined.

The receptor's source is a male donor in good health and CMV-seronegative. Sample: PBMCs.

CDR3 in DNA: TGTGCCAGCTCCTGGGGGGGCTACCGCTACGAGCAGTACTTC. This codes for CASSWGGYRYEQYF. The chain couples TRBV6-5 to TRBJ2-7; weak D call: TRBD2 (7 bases). Germline values: CDR1 MNHEY, CDR2 SVGAGI. The CDR3 has 14 amino acids. The V end was cut by 8 bases, the J end by 3 bases, with 17 bases between.